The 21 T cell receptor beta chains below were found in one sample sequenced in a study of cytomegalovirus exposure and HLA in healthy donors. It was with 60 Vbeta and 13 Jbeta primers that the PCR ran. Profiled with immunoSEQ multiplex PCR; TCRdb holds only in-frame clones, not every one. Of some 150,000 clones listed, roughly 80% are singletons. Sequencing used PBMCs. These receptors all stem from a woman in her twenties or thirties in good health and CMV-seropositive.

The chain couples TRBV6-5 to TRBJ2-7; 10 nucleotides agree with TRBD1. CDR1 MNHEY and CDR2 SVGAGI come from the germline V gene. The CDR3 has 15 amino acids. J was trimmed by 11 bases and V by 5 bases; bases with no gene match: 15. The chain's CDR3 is CASSPFRDRGSLEYF. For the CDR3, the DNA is TGTGCCAGCAGTCCTTTCCGGGACAGGGGATCATTGGAGTACTTC.

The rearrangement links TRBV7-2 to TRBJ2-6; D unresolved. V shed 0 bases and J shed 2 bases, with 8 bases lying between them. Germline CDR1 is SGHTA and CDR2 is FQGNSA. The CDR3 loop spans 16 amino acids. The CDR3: CASSLALTAGANVLTF. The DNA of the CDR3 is TGTGCCAGCAGCTTAGCGCTAACAGCTGGGGCCAACGTCCTGACTTTC.

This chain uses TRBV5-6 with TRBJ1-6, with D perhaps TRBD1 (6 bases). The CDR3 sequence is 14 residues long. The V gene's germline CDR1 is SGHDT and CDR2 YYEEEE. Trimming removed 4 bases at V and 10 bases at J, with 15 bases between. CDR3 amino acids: CASSPGQRISPLHF. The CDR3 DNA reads TGTGCCAGCAGCCCTGGACAGCGTATCTCACCCCTCCACTTT.

CDR3 residues: CASSSKDRHTEAFF. CDR3 bases: TGTGCCAGCAGTTCTAAGGACAGACACACTGAAGCTTTCTTT. The J gene is TRBJ1-1, the V gene TRBV6-6; tentative D call: TRBD1 (6 bases). Germline V gene lookup returns CDR1 MNHNY and CDR2 SVGAGI (reference sequence). Trimming cost V 4 bases and J 3 bases, with 12 bases left between them. This CDR3 is built from 14 residues.

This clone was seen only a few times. CDR3 coding DNA: TGCGCCAGCAGCTTGGCTCCGGGACAGGGCACTGGGGCCAACGTCCTGACTTTC. Protein product: CASSLAPGQGTGANVLTF. The rearrangement links TRBV5-1 to TRBJ2-6; 9 bases align to TRBD1. The CDR3 spans 18 residues. Germline CDR1 is SGHRS and CDR2 is YFSETQ. The ends lost 0 bases at V and 2 bases at J; junction bases unmatched: 6.

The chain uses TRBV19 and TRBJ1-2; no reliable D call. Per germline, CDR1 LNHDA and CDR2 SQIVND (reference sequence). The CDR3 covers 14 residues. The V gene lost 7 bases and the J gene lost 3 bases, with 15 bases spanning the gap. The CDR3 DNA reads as TGTGCCAGTAACTCCCCGGGCGGGGACTATGGCTACACCTTC. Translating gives CASNSPGGDYGYTF. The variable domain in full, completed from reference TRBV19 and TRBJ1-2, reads DGGITQSPKYLFRKEGQNVTLSCEQNLNHDAMYWYRQDPGQGLRLIYYSQIVNDFQKGDIAEGYSVSREKKESFPLTVTSAQKNPTAFYLCASNSPGGDYGYTFGSGTRLTVV.

The chain's CDR3 is CASSQGAGAGLRDTQYF. The DNA for the CDR3 is TGCGCCAGCAGCCAAGGCGCGGGAGCGGGGCTCAGAGATACGCAGTATTTT. The V and J genes are TRBV4-1 and TRBJ2-3, with 7 bases identical to TRBD2. After removal of 1 base from V and 5 bases from J, the junction contained 12 bases not matched to a gene. The CDR3 spans 17 residues. Germline values: CDR1 MGHRA, CDR2 YSYEKL.

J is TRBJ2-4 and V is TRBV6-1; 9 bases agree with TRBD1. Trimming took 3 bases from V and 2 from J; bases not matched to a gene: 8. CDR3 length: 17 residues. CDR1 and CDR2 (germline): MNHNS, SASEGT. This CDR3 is CASSEWTGDLTKNIQYF. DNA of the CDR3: TGTGCCAGCAGTGAGTGGACAGGGGATCTAACCAAAAACATTCAGTACTTC.

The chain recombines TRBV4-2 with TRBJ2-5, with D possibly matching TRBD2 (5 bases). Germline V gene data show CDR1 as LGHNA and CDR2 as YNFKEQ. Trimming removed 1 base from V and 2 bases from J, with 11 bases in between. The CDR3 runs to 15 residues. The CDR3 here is CASSQGSSVQETQYF. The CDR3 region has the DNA TGTGCCAGCAGCCAAGGAAGTAGCGTACAAGAGACCCAGTACTTC.

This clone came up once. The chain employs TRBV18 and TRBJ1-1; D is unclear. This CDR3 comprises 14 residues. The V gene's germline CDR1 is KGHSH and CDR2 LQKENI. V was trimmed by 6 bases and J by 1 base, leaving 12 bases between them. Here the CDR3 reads CASSNGRANTEAFF. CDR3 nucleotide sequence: TGTGCCAGCTCGAACGGGAGGGCGAACACTGAAGCTTTCTTT.

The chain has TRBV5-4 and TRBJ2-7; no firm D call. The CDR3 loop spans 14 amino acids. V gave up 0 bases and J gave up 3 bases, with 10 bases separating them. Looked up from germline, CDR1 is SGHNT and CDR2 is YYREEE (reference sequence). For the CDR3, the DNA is TGTGCCAGCAGCTTGGGTTTTGAGGACTACGAGCAGTACTTC. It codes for CASSLGFEDYEQYF.

CDR3 region: CASSQTGYEQYF. DNA for the CDR3: TGTGCCAGCAGCCAAACAGGTTACGAGCAGTACTTC. The rearrangement links TRBV6-1 to TRBJ2-7; weak D call: TRBD1 (5 bases). The CDR3 extends over 12 amino acids. The germline V gene encodes CDR1 MNHNS and CDR2 SASEGT. Trimming removed 6 bases from V and 4 bases from J, with 10 bases in between.

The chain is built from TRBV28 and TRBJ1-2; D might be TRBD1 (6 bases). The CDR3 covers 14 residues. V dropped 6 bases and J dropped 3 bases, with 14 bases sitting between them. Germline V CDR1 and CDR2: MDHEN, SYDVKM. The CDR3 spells CASRATGEDYGYTF. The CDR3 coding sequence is TGTGCCAGCAGAGCGACAGGTGAGGACTATGGCTACACCTTC.

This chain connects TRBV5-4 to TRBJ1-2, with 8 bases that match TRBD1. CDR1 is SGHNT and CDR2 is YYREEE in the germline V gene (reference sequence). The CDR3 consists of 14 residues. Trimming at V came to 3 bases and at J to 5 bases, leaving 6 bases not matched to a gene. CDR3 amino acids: CASSSGQGIYGYTF. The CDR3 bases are TGTGCCAGCAGCTCCGGACAGGGAATTTATGGCTACACCTTC.

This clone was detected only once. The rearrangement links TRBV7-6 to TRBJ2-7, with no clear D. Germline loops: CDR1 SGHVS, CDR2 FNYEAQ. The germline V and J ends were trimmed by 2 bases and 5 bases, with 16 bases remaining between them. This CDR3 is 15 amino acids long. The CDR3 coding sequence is TGTGCCAGCAGCTTAAATATCGACTCACACCACGAGCAGTACTTC. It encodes CASSLNIDSHHEQYF.

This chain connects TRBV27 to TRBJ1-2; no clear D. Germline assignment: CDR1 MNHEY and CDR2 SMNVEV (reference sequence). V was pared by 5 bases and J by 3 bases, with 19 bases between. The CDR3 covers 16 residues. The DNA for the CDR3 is TGTGCCAGCAGTCCCGACATTATTAGCGCGTACTATGGCTACACCTTC. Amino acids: CASSPDIISAYYGYTF.

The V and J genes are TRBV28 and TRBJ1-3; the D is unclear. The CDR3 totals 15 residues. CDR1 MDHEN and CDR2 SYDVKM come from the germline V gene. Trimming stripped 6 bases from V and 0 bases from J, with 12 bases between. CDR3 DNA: TGTGCCAGCAGCGTATTCCTAATCTCTGGAAACACCATATATTTT. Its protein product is CASSVFLISGNTIYF. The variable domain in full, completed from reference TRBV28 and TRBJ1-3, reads DVKVTQSSRYLVKRTGEKVFLECVQDMDHENMFWYRQDPGLGLRLIYFSYDVKMKEKGDIPEGYSVSREKKERFSLILESASTNQTSMYLCASSVFLISGNTIYFGEGSWLTVV.

The CDR3 DNA reads as TGTGCCAGCAGACCCACAGGGCTCGGTGAGCAGTTCTTC. This translates into CASRPTGLGEQFF. V usage is TRBV6-1 and J usage is TRBJ2-1; a possible D gene is TRBD1 (6 bases). Trimming stripped 6 bases from V and 9 bases from J, with 15 bases between. Germline assignment: CDR1 MNHNS and CDR2 SASEGT. This CDR3 has 13 residues.

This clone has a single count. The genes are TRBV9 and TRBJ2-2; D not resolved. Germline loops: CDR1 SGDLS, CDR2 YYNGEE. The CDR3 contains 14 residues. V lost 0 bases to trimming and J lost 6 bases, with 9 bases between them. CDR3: CASSVDSRPGELFF. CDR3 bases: TGTGCCAGCAGCGTAGATTCTAGGCCCGGGGAGCTGTTTTTT.

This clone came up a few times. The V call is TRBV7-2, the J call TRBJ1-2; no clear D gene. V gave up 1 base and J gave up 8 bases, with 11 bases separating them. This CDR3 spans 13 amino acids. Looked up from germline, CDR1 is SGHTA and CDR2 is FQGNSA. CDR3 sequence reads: CASSLGLEWGYTF. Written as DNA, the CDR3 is TGTGCCAGCAGCTTAGGACTGGAGTGGGGCTACACCTTC. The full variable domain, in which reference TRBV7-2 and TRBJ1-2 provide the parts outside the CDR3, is GAGVSQSPSNKVTEKGKDVELRCDPISGHTALYWYRQSLGQGLEFLIYFQGNSAPDKSGLPSDRFSAERTGGSVSTLTIQRTQQEDSAVYLCASSLGLEWGYTFGSGTRLTVV.

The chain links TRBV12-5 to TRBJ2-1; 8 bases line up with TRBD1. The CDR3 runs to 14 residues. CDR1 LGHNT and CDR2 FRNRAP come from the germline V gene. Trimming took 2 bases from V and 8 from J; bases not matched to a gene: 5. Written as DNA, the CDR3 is TGTGCTAGTGGTTTGTGGCAGGGGGCAGATGAGCAGTTCTTC. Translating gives CASGLWQGADEQFF.